Listed below are T cell receptor beta chains from one sample, sequenced in a study of blood T cell repertoires in COVID-19. Only in-frame clones appear in the TCRdb table, and some are missing; sequencing was by immunoSEQ multiplex PCR. The sample records about 110,000 clones, around nine tenths being singletons. Sequenced input: peripheral blood. The receptors were gathered from a woman between 45 and 60 years old with acute or convalescent COVID-19. The conserved cysteine and the conserved F or W are not part of the CDR3 here. Where a row states a size, it is once, few, many or the class of an expanded clone; other rows omit it.

v_call	clone_size	j_call	cdr3_aa
TRBV5-1	-	TRBJ2-4	ASSLARTSTEVGAKNIQY
TRBV9	-	TRBJ2-3	ASSPLSREVLDTQY
TRBV11-2	-	TRBJ2-7	ASSRGQGKEEQY
TRBV7-2	-	TRBJ1-2	ASSLDLGQGFHYGYT
TRBV19	-	TRBJ2-4	ASIGVVKNIQY
TRBV12-3/TRBV12-4	-	TRBJ1-1	ASKEGWAEAF
TRBV2	-	TRBJ2-5	ASRDAPTGRETQY
TRBV27	-	TRBJ2-3	ASSQSGRTDTQY
TRBV5-1	-	TRBJ1-2	ASSLITTGGYGYT
TRBV28	once	TRBJ2-2	ASSSKRLAGGSGELF
TRBV6-5	-	TRBJ2-7	ASSSQTSGSFEQY
TRBV5-1	-	TRBJ2-1	ASSLAAGPSYNEQF
TRBV14	-	TRBJ2-1	ASSQKRDLDEQF
TRBV7-6	-	TRBJ2-7	ASSPRTSGSWNEQY
TRBV5-1	-	TRBJ1-4	ASSLGTGEKLF
TRBV13	-	TRBJ2-1	ASSLGGGGNEQF
TRBV3-1/TRBV3-2	-	TRBJ2-1	ASSLERGSYNEQF
TRBV30	few	TRBJ2-7	AVSLGLAGSPYEQY
TRBV24-1	once	TRBJ1-4	ATGVLGGGEEKLF
TRBV3-1/TRBV3-2	-	TRBJ2-3	ASSLTPGLNTDTQY
TRBV5-6	-	TRBJ1-5	ASSPDSNQPQH
TRBV6-6	-	TRBJ2-3	ASSRLAGVADTQY
TRBV25-1	few	TRBJ1-2	ASSVSAGTGNGYT
TRBV18	-	TRBJ1-3	ASSPGRSGTGNTIY
TRBV19	-	TRBJ2-7	ASSTAATVYEQY
TRBV23-1	-	TRBJ2-7	ASSRNGRVNSYEQY
TRBV24-1	once	TRBJ1-5	ATQGNNQPQH
TRBV9	-	TRBJ1-2	ASSSQTGKVGYGYT
TRBV29-1	-	TRBJ2-3	SALSSTDTQY
TRBV12-2	-	TRBJ1-2	ASRFCRPGLP
TRBV5-6	-	TRBJ2-7	ASSSTRVLSYEQY
TRBV5-1	-	TRBJ1-1	ASSLIAGQGAVYTEAF
TRBV2	-	TRBJ2-1	ASSREASYNEQF
TRBV5-1	-	TRBJ1-1	ASTLQGGGNTEAF
TRBV5-1	-	TRBJ2-1	ASSWGLAGDYNEQF
TRBV19	few	TRBJ2-1	ASSIDGTSGRYGSYNEQF
TRBV5-8	-	TRBJ1-5	ASSPVGTGQNQPQH
TRBV7-9	-	TRBJ2-1	ASSPLGLRYNEQF
TRBV30	-	TRBJ2-7	AWNRDRTSGSSYEQY
TRBV7-2	once	TRBJ1-2	ASSLMLTVDSNYGYT
TRBV3-1/TRBV3-2	-	TRBJ2-1	ASSRAEVSSYNEQF